These 24 T cell receptor beta chains were all obtained from the same sample, sequenced in a study of regulatory T cells in long-lasting Graves disease. CDR3-region Arm-PCR and iRepertoire HTBI primers produced the TCR beta libraries. TCRdb redid the calling of the multiplex PCR reads with MiXCR, one entry per CDR3 protein. Here the sample spans approximately 350,000 distinct CDR3 sequences, 16% being singletons. Described time point: newly diagnosed GD, antithyroid drugs for less than 3 months. PBMC RNA was the source of the TCR library. This same sample was also part of a study on T cells in Graves' hyperthyroidism and ophthalmopathy.

The sequenced sample was peripheral blood mononuclear cells (PBMCs), obtained at new diagnosis, from a patient treated with antithyroid drugs. These receptor sequences come from a man between 40 and 49 years old with Graves disease.

Ten or more counts support this clonotype. The chain recombines TRBV5-1 with TRBJ1-1, with D unclear. CDR3 size: 19 residues. V lost 4 bases and J lost 0, with 25 bases in between. Per the germline V gene, CDR1 is SGHRS and CDR2 is YFSETQ. The CDR3 is CASSLQIASGRRMNTEAFF. The CDR3, as DNA: TGCGCCAGCAGCCTCCAGATCGCTAGCGGTCGGAGGATGAACACTGAAGCTTTCTTT. The full variable domain, completed using reference TRBV5-1 and TRBJ1-1, is KAGVTQTPRYLIKTRGQQVTLSCSPISGHRSVSWYQQTPGQGLQFLFEYFSETQRNKGNFPGRFSGRQFSNSRSEMNVSTLELGDSALYLCASSLQIASGRRMNTEAFFGQGTRLTVV.

This clonotype was detected ten times or more. The V and J genes are TRBV10-3 and TRBJ2-1; weak D call: TRBD2 (5 bases). Between the trimmed V and J ends, which lost 1 base and 7 bases, there was a span of 11 bases. The CDR3 runs 14 residues. The germline CDR1 and CDR2 sequences are ENHRY and SYGVKD. The CDR3, as DNA: TGTGCCATCAGTGAGTATGCGTCGGGGAATGAGCAGTTCTTC. This gives the protein CAISEYASGNEQFF.

This clonotype has a count of ten or more. The V and J genes are TRBV5-1 and TRBJ1-1, with TRBD1 as a possible D gene (6 bases). The CDR3 extends over 14 amino acids. CDR1 and CDR2 from the germline V gene are SGHRS and YFSETQ. Trimming shortened V by 5 bases and J by 1 base, and 12 bases separated the two germline ends. The CDR3 loop reads CASRSQGSNTEAFF. The CDR3 region has the DNA TGCGCCAGCAGATCTCAGGGGTCGAACACTGAAGCTTTCTTT.

In nucleotides, the CDR3 is TGTGCCAGCAGTTTATTTTCTGGGGCAGGGTGGTATGGCTACACCTTC. It translates to CASSLFSGAGWYGYTF. The chain has TRBV27 and TRBJ1-2; maybe TRBD1 (5 bases). CDR1 and CDR2 (germline): MNHEY, SMNVEV (reference sequence). This CDR3 is 16 amino acids long. V lost 1 base and J 5 bases, leaving 17 bases between the germline ends.

There are many counts of this clonotype. The genes are TRBV7-2 and TRBJ2-1, with 8 bases lining up with TRBD2. The CDR3 is made up of 15 amino acids. Germline V lookup: CDR1 SGHTA, CDR2 FQGNSA. V shed 0 bases and J 4 bases; nucleotides not matched to a gene: 2. CDR3 nucleotides: TGTGCCAGCAGCTTAGCCCAGCGGGGGTACAATGAGCAGTTCTTC. As protein: CASSLAQRGYNEQFF.

The chain employs TRBV18 and TRBJ2-1; 14 bases line up with TRBD2. CDR3 length equals 18 residues. Per the germline V gene, CDR1 is KGHSH and CDR2 is LQKENI. Trimming at V came to 3 bases and at J to 0 bases, leaving 4 bases not matched to a gene. In DNA form, the CDR3 reads TGTGCCAGCTCACCGACTAGCGGGGGGGCTGACTCCTACAATGAGCAGTTCTTC. Amino acid sequence: CASSPTSGGADSYNEQFF.

This clonotype showed up many times. V and J are TRBV11-2 and TRBJ2-4; 11 nucleotides match TRBD2. Germline values: CDR1 SGHAT, CDR2 FQNNGV. This CDR3 contains 18 residues. The V gene end was trimmed by 2 bases and the J gene end by 0 bases; junction bases not matched to a gene: 6. The CDR3 spells CASSLNSLAGGAKNIQYF. DNA for the CDR3: TGTGCCAGCAGCTTAAACTCGCTAGCGGGGGGAGCCAAAAACATTCAGTACTTC.

This clonotype was seen ten or more times. This rearrangement joins TRBV3-1 to TRBJ2-1; perhaps TRBD1 as D (6 bases). V was pared by 2 bases and J by 5 bases, with 10 bases between. Germline V gene data show CDR1 as LGHDT and CDR2 as YNNKEL (reference sequence). The CDR3 sequence is 14 residues long. For the CDR3, the DNA is TGTGCCAGCAGCCAAACACAGGGTGACAATGAGCAGTTCTTC. Protein: CASSQTQGDNEQFF.

This clonotype has only a few counts. Written as DNA, the CDR3 is TGTGCCAGCAGTCGGGGACAGGGGAACATTCAGTACTTC. It translates to CASSRGQGNIQYF. The chain employs TRBV6-1 and TRBJ2-4; 10 bases align to TRBD1. Germline values: CDR1 MNHNS, CDR2 SASEGT. The V and J ends lost 5 bases and 7 bases, in that order; junction bases with no gene match: 2. The length of the CDR3 is 13 residues.

The chain has TRBV7-3 and TRBJ2-7; D unclear. The CDR3 spans 15 residues. Trimming left V 5 bases short and J 6 bases short, with 20 bases between. CDR1 is SGHTA, CDR2 FQGTGA, per germline. The CDR3 DNA reads TGTGCCAGCAGCCCTTCTTATGGATACTGGAGCGAGCAGTACGTC. Translation gives CASSPSYGYWSEQYV.

This clonotype was seen many times. The chain uses TRBV7-3 and TRBJ2-1; D is ambiguous. This CDR3 contains 16 residues. V lost 1 base and J 1 base, leaving 11 bases between the germline ends. The germline gives CDR1 SGHTA, CDR2 FQGTGA. The CDR3 coding sequence is TGTGCCAGCAGCTTAAACGCCCAGAGGTCCTACAATGAGCAGTTCTTC. It yields the protein CASSLNAQRSYNEQFF.

In its sample, this clonotype was seen many times. The V and J genes are TRBV28 and TRBJ2-1, with TRBD1 matching over 8 bases. V was clipped by 6 bases and J by 10 bases; unmatched bases: 11. CDR1 MDHEN and CDR2 SYDVKM come from the germline V gene. The CDR3 extends over 14 amino acids. The CDR3 here is CASSAQTGVDEQFF. For the CDR3, the DNA is TGTGCCAGCAGCGCCCAGACAGGGGTGGACGAGCAGTTCTTC.

This clonotype came up many times. The chain recombines TRBV3-1 with TRBJ2-3; 8 bases are a match to TRBD2. This CDR3 contains 16 residues. Germline CDR1 reads LGHDT; CDR2 reads YNNKEL (reference sequence). V dropped 1 base and J dropped 2; count of bases not matched to a gene: 5. CDR3 nucleotides: TGTGCCAGCAGCCAAGTTCCGGGGGGGGTCACAGATACGCAGTATTTT. This encodes CASSQVPGGVTDTQYF.

In its sample, this clonotype was seen many times. The chain joins TRBV2 to TRBJ2-1, with D possibly being TRBD1 (6 bases). Trimming stripped 0 bases from V and 10 bases from J, with 10 bases between. Germline values: CDR1 SNHLY, CDR2 FYNNEI. The CDR3 loop spans 13 amino acids. CDR3 sequence reads: CASSEAVQGEQFF. The CDR3 region has the DNA TGTGCCAGCAGTGAAGCGGTTCAGGGGGAGCAGTTCTTC.

The sample holds one count of this clonotype. This may come from a read error, since a much larger clone is one base off. The chain combines TRBV20-1 with TRBJ2-5; no firm D call. CDR1 is DFQATT, CDR2 SNEGSKA, per germline (reference sequence). V was pared by 2 bases and J by 2 bases, with 0 bases between. The CDR3 totals 10 residues. CDR3 residues: CSARQETQYF. Written as DNA, the CDR3 is TGCAGTGCTAGACAAGAGACCCAGTACTTC.

The sample holds a few counts of this clonotype. Here the CDR3 reads CASSKRPSGGVGRETQYF. DNA for the CDR3: TGTGCCAGCAGCAAAAGGCCTAGCGGGGGGGTGGGCCGGGAGACCCAGTACTTC. The chain has TRBV7-2 and TRBJ2-5; 12 nucleotides match TRBD2. This CDR3 region has 18 residues. With V trimmed by 5 bases and J by 5 bases, 15 bases remained unmatched. CDR1 is SGHTA and CDR2 is FQGNSA in the germline V gene. Complete variable domain (other parts from reference TRBV7-2 and TRBJ2-5): GAGVSQSPSNKVTEKGKDVELRCDPISGHTALYWYRQSLGQGLEFLIYFQGNSAPDKSGLPSDRFSAERTGGSVSTLTIQRTQQEDSAVYLCASSKRPSGGVGRETQYFGPGTRLLVL.

This clonotype was observed at least ten times. The chain carries TRBV16 and TRBJ1-4; D remains unclear. The CDR3 is 15 residues long. The V and J ends lost 0 bases and 4 bases respectively, with 9 bases between them. Germline loops: CDR1 KGHSY, CDR2 FQNENV. The CDR3 bases are TGTGCCAGCAGCCAATCGGGGAGATTTAATGAAAAACTGTTTTTT. It yields the protein CASSQSGRFNEKLFF. The full variable domain, its missing parts supplied by reference TRBV16 and TRBJ1-4, is GEEVAQTPKHLVRGEGQKAKLYCAPIKGHSYVFWYQQVLKNEFKFLISFQNENVFDETGMPKERFSAKCLPNSPCSLEIQATKLEDSAVYFCASSQSGRFNEKLFFGSGTQLSVL.

The chain has TRBV28 and TRBJ1-6; D remains ambiguous. The CDR3 loop spans 14 amino acids. V was cut by 5 bases and J by 7 bases, with 12 bases left in between. The germline V gene has CDR1 MDHEN and CDR2 SYDVKM. This CDR3 reads CASSPGAKNSPLHF. The CDR3 bases are TGTGCCAGCAGTCCGGGAGCTAAAAATTCACCCCTCCACTTT.

This clonotype has a count of ten or more. J is TRBJ2-6 and V is TRBV15; D gene unclear. Trimming removed 3 bases at V and 0 bases at J, with 3 bases between. CDR3 length: 14 amino acids. CDR1 is LNHNV and CDR2 is YYDKDF in the germline V gene (reference sequence). The CDR3 region is CATSRNSGANVLTF. The CDR3 region has the DNA TGTGCCACCAGCAGGAACTCTGGGGCCAACGTCCTGACTTTC.

This clonotype was seen a handful of times. The chain uses TRBV27 and TRBJ2-1, with TRBD2 matching 7 bases. Trimming took 3 bases from V and 7 from J; bases not matched to a gene: 15. The germline V gene encodes CDR1 MNHEY and CDR2 SMNVEV (reference sequence). The CDR3 is made up of 17 amino acids. CDR3 sequence: CASSFYRPGLPRNEQFF. The CDR3 DNA is TGTGCCAGCAGTTTCTACCGCCCGGGACTACCTAGGAATGAGCAGTTCTTC.

In this sample, this clonotype turned up many times. V gene TRBV18 combines with J gene TRBJ1-1; D is unresolved. CDR3 size: 14 residues. V lost 1 base, J lost 1 base, and 7 bases lay in between. The germline V gene has CDR1 KGHSH and CDR2 LQKENI. The CDR3 DNA is TGTGCCAGCTCACCACGGCAGACGAACACTGAAGCTTTCTTT. Translation gives CASSPRQTNTEAFF.

This clonotype was counted at least ten times. The chain combines TRBV29-1 with TRBJ2-7; TRBD1 might be the D (6 bases). Germline-derived CDR1 and CDR2 are SQVTM and ANQGSEA. The length of the CDR3 is 14 residues. The ends were cut back, 6 bases at V and 3 bases at J, with 18 bases in the middle. The CDR3: CSVVQGVGVYEQYF. In DNA, the CDR3 is TGCAGCGTCGTACAGGGAGTGGGGGTCTACGAGCAGTACTTC.

Turning to this clonotype: The junction shows a germline mismatch at one end, possibly a read error. V usage is TRBV5-5 and J usage is TRBJ2-1; D gene unclear. This CDR3 comprises 14 residues. In germline, CDR1 is SGHKS, CDR2 YYEKEE (reference sequence). The CDR3, as DNA: TGTGCCAACAGCTTTCCAACTCGCTACAATGAGCAGTTCTTC. Protein sequence: CANSFPTRYNEQFF.

This clonotype was seen many times. This chain connects TRBV7-2 to TRBJ1-5; D gene unclear. Germline V gene sequence: CDR1 SGHTA, CDR2 FQGNSA. Trimming took 8 bases from V and 3 from J, leaving 20 bases between them. There are 16 residues in the CDR3. DNA for the CDR3: TGTGCCAGCGATCGGCCCCCTTCTAAACCCAATCAGCCCCAGCATTTT. This encodes CASDRPPSKPNQPQHF.